Listed below are T cell receptor beta chains from one sample, sequenced in a study of T cells after yellow fever vaccination. TCRdb reanalysed the 5' RACE reads using MiXCR and keeps one entry per CDR3 protein. The repertoire holds more than 90,000 distinct CDR3 sequences, 7% to 8.5% seen once, with 25% in the top ten. The source was CD8+ T cells sorted from PBMCs, collected 45 days after the yellow fever booster vaccination. These receptors came from a man under 40 who received the YFV17D yellow fever vaccine. Both conserved end residues are part of each CDR3. D genes are given only for firm matches. Some rows mark clone size as missing; the rest say once, few, many or name a class of expanded clone.

J gene,D gene,clone size,V gene,CDR3 DNA,CDR3 protein
TRBJ2-3,NA,many,TRBV7-9,TGTGCCAGCAGCTTAGCGTCAATGGGGGAGACAGATACGCAGTATTTT,CASSLASMGETDTQYF
TRBJ1-5,TRBD1,many,TRBV28,TGTGCCAGCAGTTTACAGGGGGTGCTTGAGTATAGCAATCAGCCCCAGCATTTT,CASSLQGVLEYSNQPQHF
TRBJ2-7,NA,many,TRBV6-2/TRBV6-3,NA,CASSTSDYEQYF
TRBJ2-1,TRBD2,many,TRBV4-3,TGCGCCAGCAGCCAAGATCTTATAGCGGGTCACTACAATGAGCAGTTCTTC,CASSQDLIAGHYNEQFF
TRBJ2-3,NA,many,TRBV12-3/TRBV12-4,TGTGCCAGCACTGACACCCACACAGATACGCAGTATTTT,CASTDTHTDTQYF
TRBJ2-1,NA,many,TRBV4-3,TGCGCCAGCAGCCAAGACGTCGGTGAGCAGTTCTTC,CASSQDVGEQFF
TRBJ2-3,NA,many,TRBV7-8,TGTGCCAGCAGCCCCTTACCCCGGGGCAGGTTCCGACGCACAGATACGCAGTATTTT,CASSPLPRGRFRRTDTQYF
TRBJ2-1,TRBD1,many,TRBV4-3,TGCGCCAGCAGCCACGCCGGGACAGCGTACAATGAGCAGTTCTTC,CASSHAGTAYNEQFF
TRBJ1-2,NA,many,TRBV7-9,TGTGCCAGCACCTCCAGCGGAGGGTACTATGGCTACACCTTC,CASTSSGGYYGYTF
TRBJ2-1,NA,NA,TRBV12-3/TRBV12-4,TGTGCCAGCAGTTTAGACGTGGGGCGCCCCCTAATCAATGAGCAGTTCTTC,CASSLDVGRPLINEQFF
TRBJ2-5,NA,many,TRBV4-2,TGTGCCAGCAGCCAAGACAGGGGAGAGGCAGAGACCCAGTACTTC,CASSQDRGEAETQYF
TRBJ2-1,NA,few,TRBV7-2,TGTGCCAGCAGCGTAGGACTTTTCAATGAGCAGTTCTTC,CASSVGLFNEQFF
TRBJ2-3,NA,NA,TRBV3-1,TGTGCCAGCAGTCATCTCCCTCTGGGAGGTGATACGCAGTATTTT,CASSHLPLGGDTQYF
TRBJ2-1,TRBD2,many,TRBV7-6,TGTGCCAGCAGCTTAAACGGGAGGGCCCTCGGGGAGCAGTTCTTC,CASSLNGRALGEQFF
TRBJ2-7,TRBD1,many,TRBV6-2/TRBV6-3,TGTGCCAGCAGACCCGGACAGGGTTCCCCCTCCTACGAGCAGTACTTC,CASRPGQGSPSYEQYF
TRBJ1-2,NA,few,TRBV20-1,TGCAGTGCTGATTACAGGGCACAATATGGCTACACCTTC,CSADYRAQYGYTF
TRBJ2-7,TRBD1,many,TRBV27,TGTGCCAGCAGTGGGGGTATGGGACAGGCCCTTGGGTACGAGCAGTACTTC,CASSGGMGQALGYEQYF
TRBJ2-1,TRBD1,many,TRBV27,TGTGCCAGCAAGCCGGGACAGGGTATACAGGAGCAGTTCTTC,CASKPGQGIQEQFF
TRBJ2-3,TRBD2,many,TRBV3-1,TGTGCCAGCAGCCAAGAACGGACTAGCCCAGATACGCAGTATTTT,CASSQERTSPDTQYF
TRBJ2-5,NA,once,TRBV2,TGTGCCAGCATCCGGGAGTGGGGCGAAGAGACCCAGTACTTC,CASIREWGEETQYF
TRBJ2-3,NA,few,TRBV2,TGTGCCAGCAGTGAATTTGACTCGTCGGGAGATACGCAGTATTTT,CASSEFDSSGDTQYF
TRBJ2-3,TRBD2,few,TRBV14,TGTGCCAGCTCGCGGGACTATCCCACAGATACGCAGTATTTT,CASSRDYPTDTQYF
TRBJ2-1,TRBD1,few,TRBV7-8,TGTGCCAGCAGCTCCGGCGGGTCGCAGGGGGCATATGAGCAGTTCTTC,CASSSGGSQGAYEQFF
TRBJ2-5,TRBD2,many,TRBV11-2,TGTGCCAGCAGCCTAGCGGGAAAAGAGACCCAGTACTTC,CASSLAGKETQYF
TRBJ2-1,TRBD2,NA,TRBV5-5,TGTGCCATGAGCCCCGGACTAGCGGGAGAGCAGTTCTTC,CAMSPGLAGEQFF
TRBJ2-4,TRBD1,NA,TRBV12-3/TRBV12-4,TGTGCCAGCAGTTTTTTCCGACAGGGGGACATTCAGTACTTC,CASSFFRQGDIQYF
TRBJ2-7,NA,few,TRBV28,TGTGCCAGCAGTTTCCAGCCCTCCGAGCAGTACTTC,CASSFQPSEQYF
TRBJ2-3,NA,many,TRBV19,TGTGCCAGTAGTAACGGTAGCACAGATACGCAGTATTTT,CASSNGSTDTQYF
TRBJ2-7,TRBD2,many,TRBV6-2/TRBV6-3,TGTGCCAGCAGCTCGCCGGGAGGGGCTCACGAGCAGTACTTC,CASSSPGGAHEQYF
TRBJ2-1,TRBD2,many,TRBV6-1,TGTGCCAGCTCGGGCGGGAGGGTGAACAATGAGCAGTTCTTC,CASSGGRVNNEQFF
TRBJ2-7,TRBD2,many,TRBV29-1,TGCAGCGCGTCGACTAGCGCCTACGAGCAGTACTTC,CSASTSAYEQYF
TRBJ2-1,NA,many,TRBV14,TGTGCCAGCAGCCGCAGGGATAGCTCCTACAATGAGCAGTTCTTC,CASSRRDSSYNEQFF
TRBJ2-2,TRBD1,NA,TRBV29-1,TGCAGCGTTGAAGAGGCCGGGACAGCCTACACCGGGGAGCTGTTTTTT,CSVEEAGTAYTGELFF
TRBJ2-2,TRBD2,many,TRBV4-3,TGCGCCAGCAGCCAACCCGGGACTAGGGGGACCGGGGAGCTGTTTTTT,CASSQPGTRGTGELFF
TRBJ2-5,TRBD1,few,TRBV25-1,TGTGCCAGCAGCTCGGACAGGGTAAGGGGAGCCGTTCAAGAGACCCAGTACTTC,CASSSDRVRGAVQETQYF
TRBJ2-7,NA,many,TRBV29-1,TGCAGCCCGGGGGACAAAGGGTCCTACGAGCAGTACTTC,CSPGDKGSYEQYF
TRBJ1-5,NA,NA,TRBV7-2,TGTGCCAGCAGCTTAGAAGGCGGGTGGCAGCCCCAGCATTTT,CASSLEGGWQPQHF
TRBJ2-2,TRBD2,many,TRBV15,TGTGCCACCCAGAGCGGGAAGATGGGGGTACACACCGGGGAGCTGTTTTTT,CATQSGKMGVHTGELFF
TRBJ2-7,NA,many,TRBV5-8,TGTGCCAGCAACTTTGGACGGTACTCCTACGAGCAGTACTTC,CASNFGRYSYEQYF